A single sample is the source of the 25 T cell receptor beta chains below, sequenced in a study of blood T cell repertoires in COVID-19. Method: immunoSEQ multiplex PCR; TCRdb's copy keeps in-frame clones and lacks some. The top ten hold roughly 6.7% of the sample, which has some 60,000 clones, around 84% seen once. Sample: peripheral blood. The source of these receptors is a man between 60 and 75 years old with acute or convalescent COVID-19.

The chain couples TRBV6-5 to TRBJ2-1; D is unclear. Trimming removed 7 bases from V and 7 bases from J, with 11 bases in between. Germline CDR1 is MNHEY and CDR2 is SVGAGI. CDR3 size: 12 residues. The CDR3 loop reads CASNRVGNEQFF. In DNA, the CDR3 is TGTGCCAGCAACCGGGTTGGGAATGAGCAGTTCTTC.

This rearrangement joins TRBV30 to TRBJ1-6, with TRBD1 as a possible D gene (6 bases). The CDR3 is 13 residues long. Trimming shortened V by 3 bases and J by 7 bases, and 10 bases separated the two germline ends. The germline gives CDR1 GTSNPN, CDR2 SVGIG (reference sequence). The CDR3 DNA follows: TGTGCCTGGAGAGGACAGCCGAATTCACCCCTCCACTTT. This translates into CAWRGQPNSPLHF.

The rearrangement links TRBV7-3 to TRBJ1-5; no clear D. V lost 5 bases, J lost 6 bases, and 11 bases lay in between. Germline V CDR1 and CDR2: SGHTA, FQGTGA. The CDR3 runs to 13 residues. The CDR3 coding sequence is TGTGCCAGCAGCCCTACTCCCGGTCAGCCCCAGCATTTT. Protein: CASSPTPGQPQHF.

This chain uses TRBV19 with TRBJ2-4; 8 bases are a match to TRBD1. This CDR3 contains 15 residues. Per germline, CDR1 LNHDA and CDR2 SQIVND (reference sequence). V trimming: 5 bases; J trimming: 5 bases; junction bases outside the gene matches: 8. The CDR3: CASSRTGTGENIQYF. Here the CDR3 DNA reads TGTGCCAGTAGTCGGACCGGGACAGGAGAAAACATTCAGTACTTC. Together with reference TRBV19 and TRBJ2-4, the CDR3 gives the full variable domain: DGGITQSPKYLFRKEGQNVTLSCEQNLNHDAMYWYRQDPGQGLRLIYYSQIVNDFQKGDIAEGYSVSREKKESFPLTVTSAQKNPTAFYLCASSRTGTGENIQYFGAGTRLSVL.

V gene TRBV9 combines with J gene TRBJ2-5; the D gene is possibly TRBD2 (6 bases). This CDR3 is 14 amino acids long. Germline V gene sequence: CDR1 SGDLS, CDR2 YYNGEE. V was clipped by 0 bases and J by 1 base, with 7 bases between them. CDR3 sequence: CASSVGRVQETQYF. Written as DNA, the CDR3 is TGTGCCAGCAGCGTAGGGAGGGTCCAAGAGACCCAGTACTTC.

This clone was seen only a few times. The J gene is TRBJ2-1, the V gene TRBV7-6, with 10 nucleotides matching TRBD2. This CDR3 spans 17 amino acids. With 5 bases clipped from V and 7 bases from J, the junction kept 14 bases outside the gene matches. Germline-derived CDR1 and CDR2 are SGHVS and FNYEAQ. CDR3 in DNA: TGTGCCAGCAGCCCACTCCCAGCGGGGGGGCCGCGGAATGAGCAGTTCTTC. Translated: CASSPLPAGGPRNEQFF.

This clone was detected only a few times. This chain joins TRBV19 and TRBJ1-6, with 7 bases matching TRBD1. With V trimmed by 5 bases and J by 2 bases, 3 bases remained unmatched. The germline CDR1 and CDR2 sequences are LNHDA and SQIVND (reference sequence). The CDR3 spans 15 residues. The CDR3 bases are TGTGCCAGTAGTGAAGGGGGCACCTATAATTCACCCCTCCACTTT. As protein: CASSEGGTYNSPLHF. Full variable domain (outside the CDR3, taken from reference TRBV19 and TRBJ1-6): DGGITQSPKYLFRKEGQNVTLSCEQNLNHDAMYWYRQDPGQGLRLIYYSQIVNDFQKGDIAEGYSVSREKKESFPLTVTSAQKNPTAFYLCASSEGGTYNSPLHFGNGTRLTVT.

The chain carries TRBV28 and TRBJ2-7; 10 nucleotides agree with TRBD1. CDR1 MDHEN and CDR2 SYDVKM come from the germline V gene. Germline trimming cut 5 bases from V and 3 bases from J; bases unmatched to any gene: 7. This CDR3 contains 15 residues. Here the CDR3 reads CASSRRTGGIYEQYF. Here the CDR3 DNA reads TGTGCCAGCAGTCGTAGGACAGGGGGTATCTACGAGCAGTACTTC. The complete variable domain, with remaining parts taken from reference TRBV28 and TRBJ2-7, reads DVKVTQSSRYLVKRTGEKVFLECVQDMDHENMFWYRQDPGLGLRLIYFSYDVKMKEKGDIPEGYSVSREKKERFSLILESASTNQTSMYLCASSRRTGGIYEQYFGPGTRLTVT.

The rearrangement uses TRBV5-1 and TRBJ2-3, with a weak D call TRBD2 (6 bases). V was shortened by 5 bases and J by 0 bases, with 7 bases between the two germline ends. CDR1 and CDR2 (germline): SGHRS, YFSETQ. The CDR3 is made up of 13 amino acids. The CDR3 protein is CASREGSTDTQYF. CDR3 sequence (DNA): TGCGCCAGCAGGGAGGGTAGCACAGATACGCAGTATTTT.

This clone was seen more than once but under ten times. This sequence joins TRBV19 and TRBJ1-5, with a tentative D call TRBD1 (6 bases). The CDR3 runs to 16 residues. Per germline, CDR1 LNHDA and CDR2 SQIVND (reference sequence). V was shortened by 1 base and J by 2 bases, with 12 bases between the two germline ends. CDR3 DNA: TGTGCCAGTAGTATAGTTGGGGGGGGCGGCAATCAGCCCCAGCATTTT. It translates to CASSIVGGGGNQPQHF.

The genes are TRBV6-4 and TRBJ1-1; D ambiguous. Germline V lookup: CDR1 MRHNA, CDR2 SNTAGT. The CDR3 covers 15 residues. The V end was cut by 6 bases, the J end by 1 base, with 15 bases between. CDR3 residues: CASSRDPGGNTEAFF. DNA of the CDR3: TGTGCCAGCAGCCGGGATCCAGGTGGGAACACTGAAGCTTTCTTT.

This chain connects TRBV3-1 (or the pseudogene TRBV3-2) to TRBJ1-5; 9 bases fit TRBD1. There are 16 residues in the CDR3. Germline V gene lookup returns CDR1 LGHDT and CDR2 YNNKEL (reference sequence). Trimming took 5 bases from V and 7 from J; bases not matched to a gene: 12. CDR3 sequence (DNA): TGTGCCAGCAGCGGAGGGACAGGGCGTTTTGGGCAGCCCCAGCATTTT. It codes for CASSGGTGRFGQPQHF.

The V gene is TRBV21-1, the J gene TRBJ1-5. TRBV21-1 is recorded as a pseudogene. The CDR3 covers 17 residues. The CDR3 loop reads CASSKEDPGGSNQPQHF. The CDR3, as DNA: TGTGCCAGCAGCAAAGAGGATCCCGGAGGGAGCAATCAGCCCCAGCATTTT.

This clone was observed once. The chain employs TRBV7-3 and TRBJ1-2; D not resolved. Germline CDR1 SGHTA, CDR2 FQGTGA. V gave up 5 bases and J gave up 7 bases, with 20 bases separating them. The CDR3 sequence is 15 residues long. The CDR3: CASSPGNIQSAGYTF. The CDR3 nucleotides read TGTGCCAGCAGCCCCGGGAACATCCAATCGGCTGGCTACACCTTC.

The rearrangement joins TRBV11-2 to TRBJ2-3, with a tentative D call TRBD2 (5 bases). The CDR3 runs to 16 residues. Germline values: CDR1 SGHAT, CDR2 FQNNGV. With 0 bases removed from V and 4 bases from J, the gap between germline ends came to 14 bases. The CDR3 loop reads CASSLELMLASDTQYF. The DNA of the CDR3 is TGTGCCAGCAGCTTAGAGCTTATGCTAGCATCAGATACGCAGTATTTT.

V is TRBV11-2 and J is TRBJ1-5; TRBD1 agrees at 8 bases. Losses at the gene ends were 1 base for V and 6 bases for J; bases not matched to a gene: 8. Germline CDR1 is SGHAT and CDR2 is FQNNGV. CDR3 length: 16 residues. CDR3 sequence: CASSLAGGQAGQPQHF. As DNA, the CDR3 is TGTGCCAGCAGCTTAGCGGGGGGACAGGCCGGTCAGCCCCAGCATTTT.

The CDR3 DNA is TGTGCCGCTCAGGGGACCTATGGCTACACCTTC. Translated, it gives CAAQGTYGYTF. The chain has TRBV28 and TRBJ1-2; D is perhaps TRBD1 (6 bases). V was cut by 11 bases and J by 4 bases, with 11 bases left in between. CDR1 MDHEN and CDR2 SYDVKM come from the germline V gene. The CDR3 runs 11 residues.

Only one count was recorded for this clone. The rearrangement uses TRBV5-5 and TRBJ1-2, with D uncertain. V lost 6 bases to trimming and J lost 10 bases, with 13 bases between them. The CDR3 is made up of 11 amino acids. From germline, CDR1 is SGHKS and CDR2 YYEKEE (reference sequence). The CDR3 sequence is CASIHGGIYTF. The CDR3 DNA is TGTGCCAGCATCCATGGAGGGATCTACACCTTC.

This clone was observed many times. This chain uses TRBV19 with TRBJ1-2; D remains unclear. The CDR3 totals 12 residues. Trimming cost V 8 bases and J 8 bases, with 15 bases left between them. CDR1 and CDR2 (germline): LNHDA, SQIVND (reference sequence). The CDR3 protein is CASAPGVWGYTF. The CDR3 bases are TGTGCCAGTGCCCCCGGGGTATGGGGCTACACCTTC.

V usage is TRBV7-6 and J usage is TRBJ1-2; 8 positions match TRBD1. Unmatched junction bases numbered 8, after V lost 0 bases and J lost 8 bases. This CDR3 is built from 15 residues. CDR1 is SGHVS and CDR2 is FNYEAQ in the germline V gene. This chain's CDR3 is CASSLAAGQGSGYTF. In DNA, the CDR3 is TGTGCCAGCAGCTTAGCTGCTGGACAGGGAAGCGGCTACACCTTC.

V gene TRBV30 combines with J gene TRBJ2-5, with a tentative D call TRBD2 (6 bases). The V gene lost 2 bases and the J gene lost 2 bases, with 9 bases spanning the gap. The germline CDR1 and CDR2 sequences are GTSNPN and SVGIG (reference sequence). This CDR3 has 13 residues. CDR3 DNA: TGTGCCTGGAGTTCGGGACTTCAAGAGACCCAGTACTTC. Translated: CAWSSGLQETQYF.

This sequence joins TRBV18 and TRBJ1-1, with 8 bases aligning to TRBD1. In germline, CDR1 is KGHSH, CDR2 LQKENI. The CDR3 loop spans 13 amino acids. The trim removed 2 bases at V and 6 bases at J, leaving 2 bases unmatched. This CDR3 reads CASSPDRGAEAFF. In nucleotides, the CDR3 is TGTGCCAGCTCACCAGACAGGGGCGCTGAAGCTTTCTTT.

The CDR3 region is CASNRDFRSGELFF. As DNA, the CDR3 is TGTGCCAGCAACCGGGACTTCAGATCCGGGGAGCTGTTTTTT. J is TRBJ2-2 and V is TRBV4-2, with D maybe TRBD2 (6 bases). Germline-derived CDR1 and CDR2 are LGHNA and YNFKEQ. The V gene lost 7 bases and the J gene lost 6 bases, with 15 bases spanning the gap. The CDR3 is made up of 14 amino acids.

The V and J genes are TRBV9 and TRBJ2-1; D possibly corresponds to TRBD2 (5 bases). Germline loops: CDR1 SGDLS, CDR2 YYNGEE. The ends were cut back, 0 bases at V and 9 bases at J, with 10 bases in the middle. The CDR3 consists of 13 residues. CDR3 protein: CASSVDGVGEQFF. CDR3 nucleotides: TGTGCCAGCAGCGTAGACGGGGTAGGTGAGCAGTTCTTC.

This clone appeared a single time. The chain has TRBV5-1 and TRBJ2-2; the D gene is possibly TRBD1 (6 bases). The ends were cut back, 7 bases at V and 4 bases at J, with 14 bases in the middle. The CDR3 totals 14 residues. Per germline, CDR1 SGHRS and CDR2 YFSETQ. Written as DNA, the CDR3 is TGCGCCAGCCGTCGGGACACGGTCACCGGGGAGCTGTTTTTT. It is translated as CASRRDTVTGELFF.